The 31 T cell receptor beta chains below come from one sample, sequenced in a study of T cells in Graves' hyperthyroidism and ophthalmopathy. Amplified TCR beta CDR3 regions derived from RNA transcripts. A set of HTBI primers served as the primers for a first-round RT-PCR of the TCR CDR3. TCRdb re-derived calls from the multiplex PCR reads in MiXCR, one entry per CDR3 protein. The sample lists some 440,000 distinct CDR3 sequences, about a sixth occurring once. The material sequenced was blood. The receptors originated from a woman aged 18 to 35 with Graves' hyperthyroidism.

This clonotype occurred many times. V and J are TRBV10-3 and TRBJ2-5; D uncertain. The germline V and J ends were trimmed by 3 bases and 4 bases, with 12 bases remaining between them. The CDR3 is 14 amino acids. Per the germline V gene, CDR1 is ENHRY and CDR2 is SYGVKD. Written as DNA, the CDR3 is TGTGCCATCAGTGATTCAAGGGCAGGAGAGACCCAGTACTTC. Protein: CAISDSRAGETQYF.

This clonotype was picked up a small number of times. Just one base apart from a much larger clone, this may be a read error. This chain uses TRBV19 with TRBJ1-5; TRBD1 aligns across 9 bases. The germline gives CDR1 LNHDA, CDR2 SQIVND (reference sequence). The CDR3 is made up of 16 amino acids. The CDR3 loop reads CACSMVGQGRNQPQHF. In nucleotides, the CDR3 is TGTGCCTGTAGTATGGTGGGACAGGGTCGAAATCAGCCCCAGCATTTT.

This clonotype was found many times. The V call is TRBV20-1, the J call TRBJ2-1; 11 nucleotides align to TRBD2. V lost 0 bases to trimming and J lost 7 bases; unmatched junction nucleotides: 8. This CDR3 is built from 16 residues. CDR1 and CDR2 (germline): DFQATT, SNEGSKA (reference sequence). CDR3 in amino acids: CSARDPRTSGQNEQFF. In nucleotides, the CDR3 is TGCAGTGCTAGAGATCCGAGGACTAGCGGGCAGAATGAGCAGTTCTTC.

The CDR3 DNA is TGTGCCAGTAGTATAGATGGGCAGAAACTCAACGAGCAGTACTTC. It translates to CASSIDGQKLNEQYF. The chain uses TRBV19 and TRBJ2-7; no firm D call. V shed 0 bases and J shed 5 bases, with 14 bases lying between them. This CDR3 region has 15 residues. Germline loops: CDR1 LNHDA, CDR2 SQIVND (reference sequence). The full variable domain, with the rest looked up from reference TRBV19 and TRBJ2-7, is DGGITQSPKYLFRKEGQNVTLSCEQNLNHDAMYWYRQDPGQGLRLIYYSQIVNDFQKGDIAEGYSVSREKKESFPLTVTSAQKNPTAFYLCASSIDGQKLNEQYFGPGTRLTVT.

This clonotype was counted many times. The chain recombines TRBV11-3 with TRBJ2-5, with TRBD1 as a possible D gene (6 bases). Germline lookup yields CDR1 SGHNT and CDR2 YENEEA. This CDR3 is 12 amino acids long. Trimming shortened V by 4 bases and J by 5 bases, and 8 bases separated the two germline ends. This CDR3 reads CASSSDRETQYF. CDR3 nucleotide sequence: TGTGCCAGCAGCTCCGACAGGGAGACCCAGTACTTC.

The rearrangement links TRBV20-1 to TRBJ1-1; 7 bases line up with TRBD1. V was clipped by 3 bases and J by 4 bases; unmatched bases: 5. This CDR3 is built from 13 residues. The germline CDR1 and CDR2 sequences are DFQATT and SNEGSKA (reference sequence). The CDR3 here is CSARSGTATEAFF. CDR3 nucleotides: TGCAGTGCTAGGTCCGGGACAGCCACTGAAGCTTTCTTT.

This clonotype has a count of ten or more. This sequence joins TRBV6-1 and TRBJ2-7, with D perhaps TRBD1 (5 bases). The CDR3 extends over 15 amino acids. Trimming stripped 6 bases from V and 0 bases from J, with 15 bases between. Germline values: CDR1 MNHNS, CDR2 SASEGT. Here the CDR3 DNA reads TGTGCCAGCAGATCCTCGACAGCAAACTCCTACGAGCAGTACTTC. Translation gives CASRSSTANSYEQYF.

This clonotype has at least ten counts. This CDR3 reads CASSPRDSGAPLHF. For the CDR3, the DNA is TGTGCCAGCAGCCCGCGGGACAGCGGGGCACCCCTCCACTTT. The chain joins TRBV3-1 to TRBJ1-6; 7 bases are a match to TRBD1. This CDR3 contains 14 residues. With 4 bases clipped from V and 11 bases from J, the junction kept 8 bases outside the gene matches. From germline, CDR1 is LGHDT and CDR2 YNNKEL (reference sequence). The whole variable domain, remainder taken from reference TRBV3-1 and TRBJ1-6, is DTAVSQTPKYLVTQMGNDKSIKCEQNLGHDTMYWYKQDSKKFLKIMFSYNNKELIINETVPNRFSPKSPDKAHLNLHINSLELGDSAVYFCASSPRDSGAPLHFGNGTRLTVT.

The table lists this clonotype with many counts. The chain recombines TRBV6-1 with TRBJ2-2, with D perhaps TRBD1 (6 bases). CDR1 and CDR2 from the germline V gene are MNHNS and SASEGT. The CDR3 extends over 13 amino acids. The ends were cut back, 11 bases at V and 4 bases at J, with 14 bases in the middle. The chain's CDR3 is CAWARGSTGELFF. The CDR3 region has the DNA TGTGCCTGGGCGAGGGGGTCCACCGGGGAGCTGTTTTTT.

This clonotype came up many times. The J gene is TRBJ2-7, the V gene TRBV3-1; TRBD1 aligns across 10 bases. Germline values: CDR1 LGHDT, CDR2 YNNKEL (reference sequence). This CDR3 has 14 residues. Trimming removed 6 bases from V and 4 bases from J; junction bases left unmatched: 6. The CDR3 nucleotides read TGTGCCAGCAGTCTGACAGGGGGCATGTACGAGCAGTACTTC. This translates into CASSLTGGMYEQYF.

Ten or more counts support this clonotype. V and J are TRBV15 and TRBJ1-2; D not resolved. Germline V gene lookup returns CDR1 LNHNV and CDR2 YYDKDF (reference sequence). V dropped 8 bases and J dropped 3 bases, with 16 bases sitting between them. The CDR3 contains 14 residues. The CDR3 region is CATWGPSSDYGYTF. CDR3 nucleotides: TGTGCCACCTGGGGTCCCTCCAGCGACTATGGCTACACCTTC.

Ten or more counts support this clonotype. The chain couples TRBV28 to TRBJ2-3; 10 positions match TRBD1. V was pared by 6 bases and J by 8 bases, with 8 bases of the junction left unmatched. The V gene's germline CDR1 is MDHEN and CDR2 SYDVKM. The CDR3 is 14 residues long. In DNA form, the CDR3 reads TGTGCCAGCAGCCGACAGGGGGCGCTGGGTACGCAGTATTTT. Residues: CASSRQGALGTQYF.

This clonotype was counted at least ten times. J is TRBJ2-1 and V is TRBV12-3 or TRBV12-4; D is possibly TRBD1 (6 bases). Trimming stripped 4 bases from V and 6 bases from J, with 10 bases between. CDR3 length: 13 amino acids. DNA of the CDR3: TGTGCCAGCAGTTCCGGACAGCTCAATGAGCAGTTCTTC. Residues: CASSSGQLNEQFF.

This clonotype showed up many times. The V and J genes are TRBV2 and TRBJ2-7; 7 nucleotides agree with TRBD2. The germline V gene has CDR1 SNHLY and CDR2 FYNNEI. The CDR3 is 14 amino acids. J gave up 6 bases and V 8 bases, and 13 bases lay outside the gene matches. This CDR3 is CASGERDYTGEQYF. Written as DNA, the CDR3 is TGTGCCAGCGGCGAACGGGACTATACAGGCGAGCAGTACTTC. Full variable domain (outside the CDR3, taken from reference TRBV2 and TRBJ2-7): EPEVTQTPSHQVTQMGQEVILRCVPISNHLYFYWYRQILGQKVEFLVSFYNNEISEKSEIFDDQFSVERPDGSNFTLKIRSTKLEDSAMYFCASGERDYTGEQYFGPGTRLTVT.

This clonotype turned up a few times. The chain recombines TRBV25-1 with TRBJ1-5, with no clear D. The CDR3 covers 12 residues. V was pared by 5 bases and J by 3 bases, with 5 bases between. Germline V gene data show CDR1 as MGHDK and CDR2 as SYGVNS. The CDR3 spells CASSSINQPQHF. In DNA, the CDR3 is TGTGCCAGCAGTTCCATCAATCAGCCCCAGCATTTT.

The sample holds many counts of this clonotype. This rearrangement joins TRBV4-1 to TRBJ1-2, with D unclear. Germline V gene lookup returns CDR1 MGHRA and CDR2 YSYEKL. The CDR3 consists of 14 residues. V lost 0 bases and J lost 8, with 13 bases in between. CDR3 sequence reads: CASSQDSGGRGYTF. CDR3 nucleotide sequence: TGCGCCAGCAGCCAAGATTCTGGAGGGCGCGGCTACACCTTC.

There are many counts of this clonotype. The chain carries TRBV10-3 and TRBJ1-4; D gene unclear. The germline V gene encodes CDR1 ENHRY and CDR2 SYGVKD. V lost 6 bases and J lost 1, with 9 bases in between. CDR3 length: 14 residues. The CDR3 is CAISDRLTNEKLFF. CDR3 bases: TGTGCCATCAGCGACCGCCTAACTAATGAAAAACTGTTTTTT.

This clonotype was counted at least ten times. V usage is TRBV5-1 and J usage is TRBJ2-3; D is possibly TRBD1 (5 bases). Germline CDR1 reads SGHRS; CDR2 reads YFSETQ. This CDR3 is built from 14 residues. Trimming left V 0 bases short and J 2 bases short, with 7 bases between. The CDR3 loop reads CASSLGQFTDTQYF. The CDR3 nucleotides are TGCGCCAGCAGCTTGGGACAGTTCACAGATACGCAGTATTTT. Complete variable domain (other parts from reference TRBV5-1 and TRBJ2-3): KAGVTQTPRYLIKTRGQQVTLSCSPISGHRSVSWYQQTPGQGLQFLFEYFSETQRNKGNFPGRFSGRQFSNSRSEMNVSTLELGDSALYLCASSLGQFTDTQYFGPGTRLTVL.

The V gene is TRBV12-5, the J gene TRBJ2-1, with unresolved D. This CDR3 is 16 amino acids long. The V end was cut by 1 base, the J end by 6 bases, with 16 bases between. Per the germline V gene, CDR1 is LGHNT and CDR2 is FRNRAP. CDR3 protein: CASGLAWGGKANEQFF. The CDR3 DNA reads TGTGCTAGTGGTTTGGCTTGGGGTGGTAAGGCCAATGAGCAGTTCTTC.

This sequence joins TRBV7-9 and TRBJ1-1; the D gene is possibly TRBD1 (5 bases). Trimming left V 5 bases short and J 3 bases short, with 10 bases between. Germline loops: CDR1 SEHNR, CDR2 FQNEAQ (reference sequence). The CDR3 is 13 residues long. The CDR3 DNA reads TGTGCCAGCAGCATGTCAGGGTACACTGAAGCTTTCTTT. Amino acid sequence: CASSMSGYTEAFF.

The CDR3 sequence is CASSGAAGQAYEQYF. The DNA of the CDR3 is TGTGCCAGCAGCGGGGCCGCGGGGCAGGCCTACGAGCAGTACTTC. The chain uses TRBV5-5 and TRBJ2-7; D might be TRBD2 (6 bases). CDR1 is SGHKS, CDR2 YYEKEE, per germline (reference sequence). V lost 4 bases to trimming and J lost 2 bases, with 16 bases between them. The CDR3 sequence is 15 residues long.

CDR3 loop: CATSRDREGSLTEAFF. DNA for the CDR3: TGTGCCACCAGCAGAGATCGGGAGGGGAGTTTGACTGAAGCTTTCTTT. This chain links TRBV15 with TRBJ1-1; a possible D gene is TRBD1 (5 bases). With 0 bases removed from V and 5 bases from J, the gap between germline ends came to 16 bases. This CDR3 has 16 amino acids. The germline CDR1 and CDR2 sequences are LNHNV and YYDKDF (reference sequence).

The J gene is TRBJ1-1, the V gene TRBV10-3; 7 bases match TRBD1. V dropped 0 bases and J dropped 1; count of bases not matched to a gene: 2. CDR1 and CDR2 (germline): ENHRY, SYGVKD. There are 15 residues in the CDR3. This CDR3 reads CAISESWTGNTEAFF. CDR3 bases: TGTGCCATCAGTGAGTCTTGGACAGGGAACACTGAAGCTTTCTTT.

The chain recombines TRBV7-9 with TRBJ2-2, with TRBD1 matching 9 bases. The germline CDR1 and CDR2 sequences are SEHNR and FQNEAQ (reference sequence). V lost 5 bases, J lost 5 bases, and 3 bases stayed unmatched. The CDR3 is made up of 14 amino acids. DNA for the CDR3: TGTGCCAGCAGCGGACAGGGGAAAACCGGGGAGCTGTTTTTT. Translation: CASSGQGKTGELFF. Combining the CDR3 with reference TRBV7-9 and TRBJ2-2 gives the whole variable domain DTGVSQNPRHKITKRGQNVTFRCDPISEHNRLYWYRQTLGQGPEFLTYFQNEAQLEKSRLLSDRFSAERPKGSFSTLEIQRTEQGDSAMYLCASSGQGKTGELFFGEGSRLTVL.

This clonotype was counted at least ten times. This chain joins TRBV20-1 and TRBJ1-5; D unclear. The CDR3 is 14 amino acids. Trimming removed 0 bases at V and 6 bases at J, with 12 bases between. Germline CDR1 is DFQATT and CDR2 is SNEGSKA (reference sequence). CDR3: CSARDQGLGQPQHF. The DNA for the CDR3 is TGCAGTGCTAGAGATCAAGGGCTAGGTCAGCCCCAGCATTTT.

This clonotype was picked up a small number of times. This chain joins TRBV30 and TRBJ1-2, with 7 bases that match TRBD1. The CDR3 totals 14 residues. The J segment lost 4 bases and the V segment lost 3 bases, leaving 8 bases of the junction unmatched. In germline, CDR1 is GTSNPN, CDR2 SVGIG (reference sequence). The CDR3 DNA reads TGTGCCTGGAGCTCGAGGCCAGGGGGCTATGGCTACACCTTC. Translation: CAWSSRPGGYGYTF.

This clonotype was detected many times. This rearrangement joins TRBV6-5 to TRBJ2-5; D gene unclear. Germline CDR1 reads MNHEY; CDR2 reads SVGAGI. Trimming shortened V by 2 bases and J by 1 base, and 11 bases separated the two germline ends. The CDR3 extends over 15 amino acids. The CDR3 DNA reads as TGTGCCAGCAGTTACAGCACCCTACTCCAAGAGACCCAGTACTTC. Translating it yields CASSYSTLLQETQYF.

Many counts were recorded for this clonotype. The J gene is TRBJ1-2, the V gene TRBV12-3 or TRBV12-4; no clear D gene. V shed 0 bases and J shed 0 bases, with 8 bases lying between them. This CDR3 is 15 amino acids long. CDR3 sequence: CASSLASEANYGYTF. DNA for the CDR3: TGTGCCAGCAGTTTAGCGTCAGAAGCTAACTATGGCTACACCTTC.

This clonotype was seen just once. This rearrangement joins TRBV5-6 to TRBJ2-7; no clear D. Trimming left V 0 bases short and J 3 bases short, with 10 bases between. The CDR3 totals 14 residues. Per germline, CDR1 SGHDT and CDR2 YYEEEE. The CDR3: CASSLGAPVYEQYF. In DNA form, the CDR3 reads TGTGCCAGCAGCTTGGGGGCTCCCGTCTACGAGCAGTACTTC.

This clonotype turned up a few times. The V call is TRBV10-3, the J call TRBJ1-6; the D gene is possibly TRBD1 (6 bases). The V gene lost 8 bases and the J gene lost 8 bases, with 13 bases spanning the gap. In germline, CDR1 is ENHRY, CDR2 SYGVKD. This CDR3 contains 13 residues. Here the CDR3 reads CAIRRQVDSPLHF. CDR3 DNA: TGTGCCATCCGACGACAGGTGGATTCACCCCTCCACTTT.

Ten or more counts support this clonotype. The rearrangement uses TRBV20-1 and TRBJ2-1; 11 bases map to TRBD2. Germline trimming cut 5 bases from V and 0 bases from J; bases unmatched to any gene: 3. This CDR3 is built from 15 residues. Germline CDR1 DFQATT, CDR2 SNEGSKA (reference sequence). The chain's CDR3 is CSAPGTSGSYNEQFF. As DNA, the CDR3 is TGCAGTGCTCCAGGGACTAGCGGCTCCTACAATGAGCAGTTCTTC.